Following are 6 T cell receptor beta chains from one sample sequenced in a study of technical replicates of blood from a handful of donors. Data came from immunoSEQ multiplex PCR; TCRdb stores just in-frame clones and leaves some out. The table has 80,000 or so clones, 85% to 95% seen once. Sequencing input: T cells isolated from PBMCs. Receptors were obtained from a human donor in good health.

The chain employs TRBV29-1 and TRBJ2-7; 12 bases map to TRBD2. This CDR3 contains 14 residues. CDR1 SQVTM and CDR2 ANQGSEA come from the germline V gene. The trim removed 1 base at V and 4 bases at J, leaving 2 bases unmatched. The CDR3 loop reads CSVEALAGGYEQYF. In nucleotides, the CDR3 is TGCAGCGTTGAAGCACTAGCGGGAGGATACGAGCAGTACTTC.

The chain combines TRBV6-1 with TRBJ2-1; TRBD2 is a possible D gene (5 bases). V was cut by 4 bases and J by 7 bases, with 20 bases left in between. Germline V gene lookup returns CDR1 MNHNS and CDR2 SASEGT. The CDR3 has 16 amino acids. The CDR3 nucleotides are TGTGCCAGCAGTGGGGAAGGTGGGTGGGAGCATAATGAGCAGTTCTTC. Amino acid sequence: CASSGEGGWEHNEQFF.

The rearrangement uses TRBV5-6 and TRBJ1-3; possibly TRBD1 for D (5 bases). The CDR3 has 14 amino acids. CDR1 is SGHDT, CDR2 YYEEEE, per germline. Trimming took off 5 bases at V and 0 bases at J, with 9 bases between the two ends. CDR3 nucleotide sequence: TGTGCCAGCAGGCGACAGAACTCTGGAAACACCATATATTTT. Translating gives CASRRQNSGNTIYF.

This clone appeared once. This chain uses TRBV7-2 with TRBJ2-3, with TRBD2 matching 13 bases. Germline V gene lookup returns CDR1 SGHTA and CDR2 FQGNSA. The CDR3 is made up of 16 amino acids. Unmatched junction bases numbered 6, after V lost 6 bases and J lost 3 bases. CDR3 DNA: TGTGCCAGCAGACATCCGACTAGCGGGGGGACAGATACGCAGTATTTT. It yields the protein CASRHPTSGGTDTQYF. Full variable domain (rest looked up from reference TRBV7-2 and TRBJ2-3): GAGVSQSPSNKVTEKGKDVELRCDPISGHTALYWYRQSLGQGLEFLIYFQGNSAPDKSGLPSDRFSAERTGGSVSTLTIQRTQQEDSAVYLCASRHPTSGGTDTQYFGPGTRLTVL.

For this clone: Other nucleotide sequences in the sample specify the same CDR3. The rearrangement links TRBV5-1 to TRBJ1-1; TRBD1 matches at 7 bases. The germline V gene encodes CDR1 SGHRS and CDR2 YFSETQ. The trim removed 4 bases at V and 0 bases at J, leaving 3 bases unmatched. CDR3 size: 14 residues. CDR3 DNA sequence: TGCGCCAGCAGCCCTGGACAGGTGAACACTGAAGCTTTCTTT. It yields the protein CASSPGQVNTEAFF.

V and J are TRBV6-1 and TRBJ1-2; the D gene is possibly TRBD1 (5 bases). Germline assignment: CDR1 MNHNS and CDR2 SASEGT. Trimming took 6 bases from V and 4 from J, leaving 15 bases between them. This CDR3 region has 14 residues. CDR3: CASSRFFQGYGYTF. CDR3 sequence (DNA): TGTGCCAGCAGCAGATTTTTCCAGGGCTATGGCTACACCTTC.